Listed below are T cell receptor beta chains from one sample, sequenced in a study of shared clonotypes between healthy human individuals. TCRdb's copy holds only in-frame clones and misses some; the assay was immunoSEQ multiplex PCR. The sample contains under 750,000 clones, just under 75% of which appear only once. The sequenced material came from memory CD4+ T cells sorted from blood. The receptors derive from a woman aged 25 to 45 in good health. CDR3s include the opening cysteine and the closing phenylalanine or tryptophan. The order of the fields is V gene, J gene, CDR3 protein.

V: TRBV19; J: TRBJ2-1; CDR3: CASSIDEGANEQFF
V: TRBV7-9; J: TRBJ2-7; CDR3: CASSPADRVQQYF
V: TRBV11-2; J: TRBJ2-1; CDR3: CASSQTSEAYNEQFF
V: TRBV28; J: TRBJ1-1; CDR3: CASSSRLQVGMNTEAFF
V: TRBV30; J: TRBJ1-6; CDR3: CAWSVGPGLNSPLHF
V: TRBV4-1; J: TRBJ2-1; CDR3: CASSQKAPDYDNEQFF
V: TRBV6-6; J: TRBJ2-7; CDR3: CASSQTSGSGEQYF
V: TRBV6-6; J: TRBJ1-2; CDR3: CASSPSDADLYGYTF
V: TRBV28; J: TRBJ1-4; CDR3: CASIPGWGTGSHSSGEKLFF
V: TRBV9; J: TRBJ2-3; CDR3: CASNPGLARTDTQYF
V: TRBV6-1; J: TRBJ2-7; CDR3: CASKPAAGSYEQYF
V: TRBV5-1; J: TRBJ2-3; CDR3: CASSLEGGIDTQYF
V: TRBV10-3; J: TRBJ2-7; CDR3: CATKDAHSYEQYF
V: TRBV6-1; J: TRBJ2-3; CDR3: CASSESSGSSTDTQYF
V: TRBV5-4; J: TRBJ2-7; CDR3: CASSGGTGTAYEQYF
V: TRBV4-1; J: TRBJ1-1; CDR3: CASSLQQGIRTEAFF
V: TRBV27; J: TRBJ2-3; CDR3: CASTGLAGTDTQYF
V: TRBV11-2; J: TRBJ1-2; CDR3: CASSPGTGPYGYTF
V: TRBV7-3; J: TRBJ1-1; CDR3: CASRREVGGLGTEAFF
V: TRBV11-3; J: TRBJ1-5; CDR3: CASSLNGNQPQHF
V: TRBV5-1; J: TRBJ1-4; CDR3: CASSWAELDEKLFF
V: TRBV6-5; J: TRBJ2-3; CDR3: CASSPRGEGTDTQYF
V: TRBV19; J: TRBJ2-1; CDR3: CASSKSGAGGNEQFF
V: TRBV6-1; J: TRBJ2-5; CDR3: CASSVQDRKETQYF
V: TRBV6-1; J: TRBJ1-1; CDR3: CASSDSLNTEAFF
V: TRBV13; J: TRBJ2-5; CDR3: CASSLGHIQETQYF